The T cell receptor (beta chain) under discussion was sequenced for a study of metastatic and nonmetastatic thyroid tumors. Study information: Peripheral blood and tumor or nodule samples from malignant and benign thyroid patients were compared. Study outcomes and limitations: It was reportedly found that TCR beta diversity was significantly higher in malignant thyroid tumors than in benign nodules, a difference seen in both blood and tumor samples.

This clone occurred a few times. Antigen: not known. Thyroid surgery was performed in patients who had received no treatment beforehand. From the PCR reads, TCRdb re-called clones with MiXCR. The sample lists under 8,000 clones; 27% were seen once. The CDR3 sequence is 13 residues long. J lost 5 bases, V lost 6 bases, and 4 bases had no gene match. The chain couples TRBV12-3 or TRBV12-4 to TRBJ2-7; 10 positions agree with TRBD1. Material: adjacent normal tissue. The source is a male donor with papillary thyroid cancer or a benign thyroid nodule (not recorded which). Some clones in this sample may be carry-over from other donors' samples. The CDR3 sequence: CASSRQGADEQYF. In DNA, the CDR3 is TGTGCCAGCAGCCGACAGGGGGCGGACGAGCAGTACTTC.